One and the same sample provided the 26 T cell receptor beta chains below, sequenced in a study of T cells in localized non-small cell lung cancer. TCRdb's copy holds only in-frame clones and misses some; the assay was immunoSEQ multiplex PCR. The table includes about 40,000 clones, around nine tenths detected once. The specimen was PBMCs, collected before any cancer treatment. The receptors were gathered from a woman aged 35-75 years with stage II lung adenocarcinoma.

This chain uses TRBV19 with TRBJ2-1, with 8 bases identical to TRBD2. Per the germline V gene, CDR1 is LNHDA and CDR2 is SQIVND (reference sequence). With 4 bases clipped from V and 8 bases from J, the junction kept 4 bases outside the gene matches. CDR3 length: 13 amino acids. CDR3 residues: CASSKTRGDEQFF. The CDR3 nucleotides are TGTGCCAGTAGTAAGACGCGGGGGGATGAGCAGTTCTTC.

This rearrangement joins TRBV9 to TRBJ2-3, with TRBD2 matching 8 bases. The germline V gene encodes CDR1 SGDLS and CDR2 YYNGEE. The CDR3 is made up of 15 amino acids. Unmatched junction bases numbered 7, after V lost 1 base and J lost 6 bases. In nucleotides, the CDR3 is TGTGCCAGCAGCGTAATGACTAGCGTCGGCGATACGCAGTATTTT. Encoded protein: CASSVMTSVGDTQYF.

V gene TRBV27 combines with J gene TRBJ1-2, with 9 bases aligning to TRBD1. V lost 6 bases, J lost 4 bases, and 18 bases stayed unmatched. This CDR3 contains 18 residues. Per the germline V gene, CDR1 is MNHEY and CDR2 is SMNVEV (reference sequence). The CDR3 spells CASRPIHRRDREGYGYTF. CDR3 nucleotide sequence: TGTGCCAGCAGACCCATCCACCGCCGGGACAGGGAAGGCTATGGCTACACCTTC.

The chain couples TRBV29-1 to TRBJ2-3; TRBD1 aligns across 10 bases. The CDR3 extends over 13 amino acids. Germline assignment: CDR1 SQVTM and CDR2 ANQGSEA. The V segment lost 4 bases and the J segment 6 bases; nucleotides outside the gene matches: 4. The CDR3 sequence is CSVGGQGGDTQYF. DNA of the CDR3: TGCAGCGTTGGCGGACAGGGGGGGGATACGCAGTATTTT.

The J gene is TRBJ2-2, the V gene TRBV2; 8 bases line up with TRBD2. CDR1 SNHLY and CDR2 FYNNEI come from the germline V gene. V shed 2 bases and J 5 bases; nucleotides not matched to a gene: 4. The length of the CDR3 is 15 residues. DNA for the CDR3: TGTGCCAGCAGTGAATTTAGCGGGATTACCGGGGAGCTGTTTTTT. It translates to CASSEFSGITGELFF.

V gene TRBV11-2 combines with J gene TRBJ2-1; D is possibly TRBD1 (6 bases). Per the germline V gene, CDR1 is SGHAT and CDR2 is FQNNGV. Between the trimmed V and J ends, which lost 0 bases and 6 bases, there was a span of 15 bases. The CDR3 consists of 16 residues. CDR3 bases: TGTGCCAGCAGCTTAGAAGGTACAGGGCCACGCAATGAGCAGTTCTTC. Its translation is CASSLEGTGPRNEQFF. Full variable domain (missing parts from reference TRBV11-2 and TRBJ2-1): EAGVAQSPRYKIIEKRQSVAFWCNPISGHATLYWYQQILGQGPKLLIQFQNNGVVDDSQLPKDRFSAERLKGVDSTLKIQPAKLEDSAVYLCASSLEGTGPRNEQFFGPGTRLTVL.

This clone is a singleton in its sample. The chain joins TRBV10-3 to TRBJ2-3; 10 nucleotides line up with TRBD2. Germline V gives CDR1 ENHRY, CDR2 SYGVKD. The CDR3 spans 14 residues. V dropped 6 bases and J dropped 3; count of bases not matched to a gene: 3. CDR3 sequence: CAISPGLATDTQYF. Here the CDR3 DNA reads TGTGCCATCAGCCCGGGACTAGCGACAGATACGCAGTATTTT.

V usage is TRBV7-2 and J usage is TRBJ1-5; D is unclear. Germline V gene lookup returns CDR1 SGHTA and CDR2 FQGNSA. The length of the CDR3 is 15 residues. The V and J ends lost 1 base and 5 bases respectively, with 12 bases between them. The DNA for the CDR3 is TGTGCCAGCAGCTTAGGGGCAGCCCGTCATCAGCCCCAGCATTTT. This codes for CASSLGAARHQPQHF.

In nucleotides, the CDR3 is TGCGCCAGCAGCCCGACTAGCTCAGATACGCAGTATTTT. This gives the protein CASSPTSSDTQYF. The chain joins TRBV5-1 to TRBJ2-3, with TRBD2 identical over 7 bases. V was pared by 4 bases and J by 4 bases, with 3 bases of the junction left unmatched. Germline CDR1 and CDR2: SGHRS and YFSETQ. The CDR3 length is 13 residues.

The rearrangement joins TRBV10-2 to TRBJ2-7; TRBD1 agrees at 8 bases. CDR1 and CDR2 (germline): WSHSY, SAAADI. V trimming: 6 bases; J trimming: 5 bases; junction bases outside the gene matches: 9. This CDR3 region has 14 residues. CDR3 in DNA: TGCGCCAGCAGGTTAGGACAGGGCCCCCACGAGCAGTACTTC. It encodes CASRLGQGPHEQYF.

The CDR3 region has the DNA TGTGCCGTCGCCAGACAGGGGGGCAGGACTGAAGCTTTCTTT. It yields the protein CAVARQGGRTEAFF. The chain has TRBV5-4 and TRBJ1-1; TRBD1 matches at 9 bases. This CDR3 spans 14 amino acids. Germline V gene lookup returns CDR1 SGHNT and CDR2 YYREEE (reference sequence). The ends lost 10 bases at V and 5 bases at J; junction bases unmatched: 12.

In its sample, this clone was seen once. CDR3 in amino acids: CASSLADLTDTQYF. The CDR3 DNA follows: TGCGCCAGCAGCTTGGCCGACCTCACAGATACGCAGTATTTT. The V call is TRBV5-1, the J call TRBJ2-3; no definite D call. This CDR3 contains 14 residues. Germline-derived CDR1 and CDR2 are SGHRS and YFSETQ. V lost 0 bases to trimming and J lost 2 bases, with 7 bases between them.

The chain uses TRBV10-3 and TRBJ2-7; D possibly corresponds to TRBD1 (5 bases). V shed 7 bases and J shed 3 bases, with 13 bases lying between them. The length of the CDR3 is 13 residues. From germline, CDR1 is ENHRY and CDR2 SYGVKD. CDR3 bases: TGTGCCATCAAGGGGCAGGACCTCTACGAGCAGTACTTC. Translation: CAIKGQDLYEQYF.

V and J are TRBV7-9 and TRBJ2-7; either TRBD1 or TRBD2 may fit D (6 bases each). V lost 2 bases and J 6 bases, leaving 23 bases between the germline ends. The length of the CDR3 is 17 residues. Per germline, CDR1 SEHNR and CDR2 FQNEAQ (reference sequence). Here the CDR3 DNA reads TGTGCCAGCAGCTTAAAGGGGGGAAGTGAGACCTTTGGCGAGCAGTACTTC. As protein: CASSLKGGSETFGEQYF. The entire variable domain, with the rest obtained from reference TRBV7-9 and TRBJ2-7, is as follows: DTGVSQNPRHKITKRGQNVTFRCDPISEHNRLYWYRQTLGQGPEFLTYFQNEAQLEKSRLLSDRFSAERPKGSFSTLEIQRTEQGDSAMYLCASSLKGGSETFGEQYFGPGTRLTVT.

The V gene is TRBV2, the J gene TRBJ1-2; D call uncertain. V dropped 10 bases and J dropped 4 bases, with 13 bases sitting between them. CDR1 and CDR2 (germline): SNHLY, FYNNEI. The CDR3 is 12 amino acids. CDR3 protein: CATSQETYGYTF. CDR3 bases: TGTGCCACTTCCCAAGAAACCTATGGCTACACCTTC.

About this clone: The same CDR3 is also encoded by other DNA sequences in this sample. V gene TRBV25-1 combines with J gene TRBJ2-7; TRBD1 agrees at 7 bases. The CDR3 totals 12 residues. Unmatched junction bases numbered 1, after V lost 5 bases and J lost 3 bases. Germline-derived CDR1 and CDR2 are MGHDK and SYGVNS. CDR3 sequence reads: CASSPGGYEQYF. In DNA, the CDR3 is TGTGCCAGCAGTCCAGGGGGCTACGAGCAGTACTTC.

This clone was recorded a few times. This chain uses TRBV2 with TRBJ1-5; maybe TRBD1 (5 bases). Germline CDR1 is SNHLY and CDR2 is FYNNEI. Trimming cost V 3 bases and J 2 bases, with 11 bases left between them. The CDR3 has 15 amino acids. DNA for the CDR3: TGTGCCAGCAGTGAGATGGTAGGGGGCAATCAGCCCCAGCATTTT. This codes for CASSEMVGGNQPQHF.

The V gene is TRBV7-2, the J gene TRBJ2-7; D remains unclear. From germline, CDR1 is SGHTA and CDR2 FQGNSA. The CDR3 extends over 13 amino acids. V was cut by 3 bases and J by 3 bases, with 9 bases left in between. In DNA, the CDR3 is TGTGCCAGCAGCTTGGGCCCGAACTACGAGCAGTACTTC. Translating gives CASSLGPNYEQYF.

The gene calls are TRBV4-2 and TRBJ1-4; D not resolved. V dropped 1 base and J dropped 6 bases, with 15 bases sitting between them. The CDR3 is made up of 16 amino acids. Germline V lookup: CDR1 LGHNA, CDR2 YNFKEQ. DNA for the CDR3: TGTGCCAGCAGCCAAGGCATGGCAGGCCCTTATGAAAAACTGTTTTTT. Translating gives CASSQGMAGPYEKLFF.

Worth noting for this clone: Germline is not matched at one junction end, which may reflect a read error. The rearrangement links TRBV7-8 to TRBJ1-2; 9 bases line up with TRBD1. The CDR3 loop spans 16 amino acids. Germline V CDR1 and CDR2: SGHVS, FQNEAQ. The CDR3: CASSLATGTGTYGYTF. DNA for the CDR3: TGTGCCAGCAGCCTAGCGACCGGGACAGGGACCTATGGCTACACCTTC.

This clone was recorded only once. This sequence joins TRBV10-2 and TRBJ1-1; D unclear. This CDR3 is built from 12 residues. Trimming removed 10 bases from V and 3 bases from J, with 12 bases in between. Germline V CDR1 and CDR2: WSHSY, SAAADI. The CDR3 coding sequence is TGCGCCACTCGTCCCCGGGACACTGAAGCTTTCTTT. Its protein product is CATRPRDTEAFF.

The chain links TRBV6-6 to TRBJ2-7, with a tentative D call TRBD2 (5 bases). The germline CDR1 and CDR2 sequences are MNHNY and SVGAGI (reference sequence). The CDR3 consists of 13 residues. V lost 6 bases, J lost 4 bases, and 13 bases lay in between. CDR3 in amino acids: CASRVLGGYEQYF. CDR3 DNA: TGTGCCAGCAGGGTACTAGGCGGGTACGAGCAGTACTTC.

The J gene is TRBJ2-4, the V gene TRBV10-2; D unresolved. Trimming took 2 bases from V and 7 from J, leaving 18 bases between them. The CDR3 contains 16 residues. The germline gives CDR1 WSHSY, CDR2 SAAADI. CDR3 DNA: TGCGCCAGCAGTGAGCCCGCCTCTGCGGCTAGTAACATTCAGTACTTC. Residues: CASSEPASAASNIQYF.

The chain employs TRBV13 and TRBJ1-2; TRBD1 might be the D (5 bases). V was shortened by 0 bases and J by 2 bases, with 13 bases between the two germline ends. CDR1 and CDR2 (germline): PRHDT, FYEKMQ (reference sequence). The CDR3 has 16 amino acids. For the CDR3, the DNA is TGTGCCAGCAGCTTAGGCAGCTCAGGGCGGAACTATGGCTACACCTTC. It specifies CASSLGSSGRNYGYTF.

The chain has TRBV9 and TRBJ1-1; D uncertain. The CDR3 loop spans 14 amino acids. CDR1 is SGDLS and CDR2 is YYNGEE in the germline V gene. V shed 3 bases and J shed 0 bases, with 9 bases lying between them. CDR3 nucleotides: TGTGCCAGCAGCGATGAGGTCATGAACACTGAAGCTTTCTTT. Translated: CASSDEVMNTEAFF.

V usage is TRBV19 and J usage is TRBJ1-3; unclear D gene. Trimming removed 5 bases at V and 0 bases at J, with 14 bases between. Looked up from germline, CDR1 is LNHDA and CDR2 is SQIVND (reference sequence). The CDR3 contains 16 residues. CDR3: CASSVRVGYSGNTIYF. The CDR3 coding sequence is TGTGCCAGTAGTGTTCGGGTGGGTTACTCTGGAAACACCATATATTTT.